One and the same sample provided the 14 T cell receptor beta chains below, sequenced in a study of shared clonotypes between healthy human individuals. The repertoire was sequenced with immunoSEQ multiplex PCR; TCRdb's copy has only in-frame clones and lacks some. The sample lists just over 2,000,000 clones, approximately 94% occurring once. Naive CD8 isolation took CD45RO-negative cells positively selected for CCR7 and excluded terminally differentiated effector memory CD45RA+ cells. The sample consisted of naive CD8+ T cells sorted from blood. These receptors were collected from a man between 18 and 29 years old in good health.

A note on this clone: Distinct nucleotide sequences in the sample also encode this CDR3. The chain carries TRBV4-1 and TRBJ2-5; a weak D match, TRBD2 (6 bases). V lost 0 bases to trimming and J lost 1 base, with 9 bases between them. Germline CDR1 MGHRA, CDR2 YSYEKL. The length of the CDR3 is 15 residues. CDR3 DNA: TGCGCCAGCAGCCAAGATCCGGGACTCCAAGAGACCCAGTACTTC. The encoded protein is CASSQDPGLQETQYF.

This rearrangement joins TRBV6-5 to TRBJ2-5; perhaps TRBD2 as D (5 bases). The CDR3 is made up of 13 amino acids. The germline CDR1 and CDR2 sequences are MNHEY and SVGAGI. The V and J ends lost 2 bases and 5 bases respectively, with 9 bases between them. The CDR3 nucleotides read TGTGCCAGCAGTTACGAGGGAATGGAGACCCAGTACTTC. Amino acids: CASSYEGMETQYF.

V and J are TRBV19 and TRBJ2-7; no clear D. CDR3 length equals 16 residues. The ends were cut back, 5 bases at V and 0 bases at J, with 17 bases in the middle. From germline, CDR1 is LNHDA and CDR2 SQIVND (reference sequence). The CDR3 loop reads CASSLNDGESSYEQYF. The CDR3 DNA sequence: TGTGCCAGTAGTCTAAACGACGGAGAGAGCTCCTACGAGCAGTACTTC.

Note on this clone: Other DNA variants within this sample encode the same CDR3. The chain is built from TRBV11-2 and TRBJ2-7; no clear D gene. Per germline, CDR1 SGHAT and CDR2 FQNNGV. This CDR3 region has 13 residues. Deletions cut 5 bases from V and 2 bases from J, with 10 bases between. The CDR3 DNA is TGTGCCAGCAGCCTTGGGGTTCCCTACGAGCAGTACTTC. Residues: CASSLGVPYEQYF.

The genes are TRBV2 and TRBJ1-2; no firm D call. Between the trimmed V and J ends, which lost 0 bases and 6 bases, there was a span of 2 bases. The CDR3 is made up of 11 amino acids. Per germline, CDR1 SNHLY and CDR2 FYNNEI. CDR3 sequence (DNA): TGTGCCAGCAGTGAAGCGGATGGCTACACCTTC. Protein: CASSEADGYTF.

The chain has TRBV7-2 and TRBJ2-5; 7 positions match TRBD2. CDR3 length: 15 residues. The ends lost 3 bases at V and 7 bases at J; junction bases unmatched: 11. CDR1 SGHTA and CDR2 FQGNSA come from the germline V gene. The CDR3, as DNA: TGTGCCAGCAGCTTGGACGAAGTGGGGGGGTGGACCCAGTACTTC. Protein product: CASSLDEVGGWTQYF.

The chain combines TRBV10-1 with TRBJ2-7; D uncertain. CDR3 size: 14 residues. The V gene lost 0 bases and the J gene lost 5 bases, with 11 bases spanning the gap. CDR1 is WNHNN, CDR2 SYGVQD, per germline (reference sequence). CDR3 sequence reads: CASSESTMHDEQYF. For the CDR3, the DNA is TGCGCCAGCAGTGAGTCAACCATGCACGACGAGCAGTACTTC.

This chain links TRBV7-3 with TRBJ2-1, with TRBD1 identical over 9 bases. The V gene end was trimmed by 8 bases and the J gene end by 2 bases; junction bases not matched to a gene: 4. Germline CDR1 reads SGHTA; CDR2 reads FQGTGA. The CDR3 has 14 amino acids. CDR3 region: CASGWTGAYNEQFF. CDR3 DNA sequence: TGTGCCAGCGGCTGGACAGGGGCCTACAATGAGCAGTTCTTC.

The rearrangement uses TRBV6-1 and TRBJ1-2, with D unresolved. Germline-derived CDR1 and CDR2 are MNHNS and SASEGT. The length of the CDR3 is 14 residues. Trimming left V 2 bases short and J 6 bases short, with 13 bases between. CDR3 residues: CASSEPGTTNGYTF. Written as DNA, the CDR3 is TGTGCCAGCAGTGAACCGGGCACAACGAATGGCTACACCTTC.

The chain uses TRBV29-1 and TRBJ2-7; 8 bases are shared with TRBD1. This CDR3 comprises 13 residues. The junction had 2 bases not matched to a gene; V was cut back by 1 base and J by 3 bases. CDR1 and CDR2 (germline): SQVTM, ANQGSEA. Written as DNA, the CDR3 is TGCAGCGTTGAAGGGGACAGGTTCTACGAGCAGTACTTC. It yields the protein CSVEGDRFYEQYF.

This chain links TRBV15 with TRBJ2-7, with 9 bases aligning to TRBD1. J gave up 3 bases and V 8 bases, and 8 bases lay outside the gene matches. The CDR3 loop spans 14 amino acids. Germline V CDR1 and CDR2: LNHNV, YYDKDF (reference sequence). The CDR3 spells CATASGTGLYEQYF. The DNA for the CDR3 is TGTGCCACCGCGTCCGGGACAGGGCTCTACGAGCAGTACTTC.

The chain employs TRBV2 and TRBJ1-1, with 8 bases fitting TRBD1. CDR3 size: 13 residues. Per germline, CDR1 SNHLY and CDR2 FYNNEI. Trimming at V came to 5 bases and at J to 6 bases, leaving 5 bases not matched to a gene. In DNA form, the CDR3 reads TGTGCCAGCAGTTACGACAGGGGAGCTGAAGCTTTCTTT. Translated: CASSYDRGAEAFF.

Comment on this clone: This same CDR3 is encoded by further DNA sequences in the sample. The rearrangement links TRBV5-6 to TRBJ2-7; D not resolved. CDR1 SGHDT and CDR2 YYEEEE come from the germline V gene. The CDR3 has 12 residues. Trimming took 4 bases from V and 6 from J, leaving 11 bases between them. CDR3 protein: CASSPPSGEQYF. The DNA for the CDR3 is TGTGCCAGCAGCCCCCCTTCGGGCGAGCAGTACTTC.

V usage is TRBV5-8 and J usage is TRBJ2-7; D unresolved. The CDR3 is made up of 11 amino acids. CDR1 and CDR2 (germline): SGHTS, YDEGEE. V lost 3 bases, J lost 3 bases, and 4 bases lay in between. This CDR3 is CASSSYYEQYF. The CDR3 nucleotides are TGTGCCAGCAGCTCATACTACGAGCAGTACTTC.